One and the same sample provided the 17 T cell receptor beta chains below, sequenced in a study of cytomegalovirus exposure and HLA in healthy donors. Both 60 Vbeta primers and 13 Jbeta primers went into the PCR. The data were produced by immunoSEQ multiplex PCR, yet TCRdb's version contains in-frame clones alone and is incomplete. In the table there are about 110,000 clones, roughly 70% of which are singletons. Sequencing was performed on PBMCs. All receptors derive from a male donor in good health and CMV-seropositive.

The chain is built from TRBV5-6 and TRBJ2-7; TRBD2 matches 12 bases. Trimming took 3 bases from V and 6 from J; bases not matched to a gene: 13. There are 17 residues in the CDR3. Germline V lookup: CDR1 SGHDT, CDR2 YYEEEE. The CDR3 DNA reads TGTGCCAGCAGCTCCTCGACTAGCGGGGGACTCTCGGGCGAGCAGTACTTC. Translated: CASSSSTSGGLSGEQYF.

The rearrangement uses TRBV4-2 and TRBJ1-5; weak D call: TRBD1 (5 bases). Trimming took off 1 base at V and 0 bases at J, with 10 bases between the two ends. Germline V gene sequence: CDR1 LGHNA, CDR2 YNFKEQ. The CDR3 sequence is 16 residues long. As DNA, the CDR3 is TGTGCCAGCAGCCAAGGGACGGACAATAGCAATCAGCCCCAGCATTTT. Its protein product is CASSQGTDNSNQPQHF.

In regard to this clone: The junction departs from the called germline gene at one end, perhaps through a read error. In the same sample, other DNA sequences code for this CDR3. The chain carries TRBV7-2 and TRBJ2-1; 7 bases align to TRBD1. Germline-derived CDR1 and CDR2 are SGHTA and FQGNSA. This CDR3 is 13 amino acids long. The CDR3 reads CASRPTGSWEQFF. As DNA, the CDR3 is TGTGCCAGCAGACCGACAGGGTCCTGGGAGCAATTCTTC.

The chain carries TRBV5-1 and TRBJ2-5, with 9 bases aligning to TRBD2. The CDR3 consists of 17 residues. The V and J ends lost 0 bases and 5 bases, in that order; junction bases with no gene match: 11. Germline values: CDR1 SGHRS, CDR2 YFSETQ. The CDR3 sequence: CASSLAIAGGAVETQYF. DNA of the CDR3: TGCGCCAGCAGCTTGGCCATTGCGGGGGGGGCCGTGGAGACCCAGTACTTC.

This CDR3 reads CASSPGTPVRELFF. In DNA form, the CDR3 reads TGTGCCAGCAGCCCGGGAACACCGGTGAGGGAGCTGTTTTTT. The chain uses TRBV6-4 and TRBJ2-2; D possibly corresponds to TRBD2 (5 bases). CDR1 and CDR2 from the germline V gene are MRHNA and SNTAGT. V shed 6 bases and J shed 9 bases, with 17 bases lying between them. This CDR3 region has 14 residues.

The CDR3, as DNA: TGTGCCAGTAGCCTTGACAGGTTCACAGATACGCAGTATTTT. It specifies CASSLDRFTDTQYF. This chain joins TRBV19 and TRBJ2-3; D is perhaps TRBD1 (6 bases). Germline lookup yields CDR1 LNHDA and CDR2 SQIVND (reference sequence). Trimming removed 6 bases from V and 2 bases from J, with 12 bases in between. CDR3 length: 14 amino acids.

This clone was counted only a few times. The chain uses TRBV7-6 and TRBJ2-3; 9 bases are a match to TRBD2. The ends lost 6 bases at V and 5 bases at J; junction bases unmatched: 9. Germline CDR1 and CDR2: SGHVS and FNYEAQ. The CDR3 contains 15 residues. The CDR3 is CASSSSGTSLDTQYF. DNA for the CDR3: TGTGCCAGCAGTTCCTCCGGGACTAGCCTAGATACGCAGTATTTT.

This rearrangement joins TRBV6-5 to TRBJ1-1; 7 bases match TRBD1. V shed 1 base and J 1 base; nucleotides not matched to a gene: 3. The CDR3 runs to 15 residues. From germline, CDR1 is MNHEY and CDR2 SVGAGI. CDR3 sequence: CASSYWDRQNTEAFF. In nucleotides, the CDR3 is TGTGCCAGCAGTTACTGGGACAGACAGAACACTGAAGCTTTCTTT.

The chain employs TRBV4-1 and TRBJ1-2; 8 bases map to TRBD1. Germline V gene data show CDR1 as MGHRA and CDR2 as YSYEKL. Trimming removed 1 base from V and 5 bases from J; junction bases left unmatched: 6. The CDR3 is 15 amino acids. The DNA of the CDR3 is TGCGCCAGCAGCCAAGGTGGGACAGGTCTTTATGGCTACACCTTC. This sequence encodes CASSQGGTGLYGYTF.

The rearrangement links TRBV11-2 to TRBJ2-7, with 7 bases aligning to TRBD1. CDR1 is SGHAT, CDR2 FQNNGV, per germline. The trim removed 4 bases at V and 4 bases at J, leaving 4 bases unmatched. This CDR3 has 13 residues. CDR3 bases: TGTGCCAGCAGCTCCGGGACAGCGTACGAGCAGTACTTC. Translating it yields CASSSGTAYEQYF.

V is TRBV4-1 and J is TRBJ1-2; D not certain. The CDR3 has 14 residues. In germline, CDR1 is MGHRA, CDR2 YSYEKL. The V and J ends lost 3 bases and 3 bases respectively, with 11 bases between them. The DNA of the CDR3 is TGCGCCAGCAGCCAGGGCCCCGGCGACTATGGCTACACCTTC. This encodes CASSQGPGDYGYTF.

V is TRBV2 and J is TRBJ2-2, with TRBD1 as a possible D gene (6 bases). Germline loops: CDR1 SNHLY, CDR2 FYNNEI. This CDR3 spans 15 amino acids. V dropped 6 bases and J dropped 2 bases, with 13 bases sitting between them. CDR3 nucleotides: TGTGCCAGCAGACCCGACAGGACCAACACCGGGGAGCTGTTTTTT. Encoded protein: CASRPDRTNTGELFF.

CDR3 sequence (DNA): TGCAGCGTTCCCCTCTTACCGGGACTAGCGCCTTCCTACGAGCAGTACTTC. Amino acids: CSVPLLPGLAPSYEQYF. This sequence joins TRBV29-1 and TRBJ2-5, with 10 bases lining up with TRBD2. The DNA end lines up better with TRBJ2-7; the J call may be wrong. This CDR3 is 17 amino acids long. CDR1 SQVTM and CDR2 ANQGSEA come from the germline V gene.

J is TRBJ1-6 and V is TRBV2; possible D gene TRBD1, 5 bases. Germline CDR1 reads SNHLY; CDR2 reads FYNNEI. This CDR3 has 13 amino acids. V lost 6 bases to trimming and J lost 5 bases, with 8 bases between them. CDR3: CASRGGNNSPLHF. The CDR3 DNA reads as TGTGCCAGCAGGGGGGGAAATAATTCACCCCTCCACTTT. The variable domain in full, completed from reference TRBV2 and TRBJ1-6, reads EPEVTQTPSHQVTQMGQEVILRCVPISNHLYFYWYRQILGQKVEFLVSFYNNEISEKSEIFDDQFSVERPDGSNFTLKIRSTKLEDSAMYFCASRGGNNSPLHFGNGTRLTVT.

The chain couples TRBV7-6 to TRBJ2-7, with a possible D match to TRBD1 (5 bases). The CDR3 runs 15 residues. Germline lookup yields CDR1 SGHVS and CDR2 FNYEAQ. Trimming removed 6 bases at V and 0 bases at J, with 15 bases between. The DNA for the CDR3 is TGTGCCAGCAGTCCTAGGGGTGGCGACTCCTACGAGCAGTACTTC. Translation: CASSPRGGDSYEQYF.

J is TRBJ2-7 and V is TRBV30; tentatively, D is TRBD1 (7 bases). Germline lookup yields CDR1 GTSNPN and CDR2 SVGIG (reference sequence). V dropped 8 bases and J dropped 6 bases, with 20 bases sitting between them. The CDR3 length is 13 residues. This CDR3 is CAGDLLQGSEQYF. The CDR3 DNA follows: TGTGCCGGGGACTTATTACAGGGGAGCGAGCAGTACTTC.

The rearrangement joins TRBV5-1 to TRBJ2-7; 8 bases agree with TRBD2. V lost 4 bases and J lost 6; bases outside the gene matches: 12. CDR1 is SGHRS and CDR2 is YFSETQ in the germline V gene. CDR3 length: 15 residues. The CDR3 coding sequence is TGCGCCAGCAGCCCCGTAGTTGGGACTAGTGCCGAGCAGTACTTC. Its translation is CASSPVVGTSAEQYF. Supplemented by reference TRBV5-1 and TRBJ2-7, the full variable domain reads KAGVTQTPRYLIKTRGQQVTLSCSPISGHRSVSWYQQTPGQGLQFLFEYFSETQRNKGNFPGRFSGRQFSNSRSEMNVSTLELGDSALYLCASSPVVGTSAEQYFGPGTRLTVT.